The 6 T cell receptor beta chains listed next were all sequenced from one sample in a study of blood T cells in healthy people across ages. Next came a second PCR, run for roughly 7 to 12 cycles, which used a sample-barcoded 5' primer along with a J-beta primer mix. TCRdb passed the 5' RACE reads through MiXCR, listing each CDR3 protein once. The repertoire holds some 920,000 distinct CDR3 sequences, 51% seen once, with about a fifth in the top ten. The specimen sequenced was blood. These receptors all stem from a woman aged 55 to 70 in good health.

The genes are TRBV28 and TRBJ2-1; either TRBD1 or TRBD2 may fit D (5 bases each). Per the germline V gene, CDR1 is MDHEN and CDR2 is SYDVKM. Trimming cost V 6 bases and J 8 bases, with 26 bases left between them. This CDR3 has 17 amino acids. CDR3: CASRQSVVARRDDEQFF. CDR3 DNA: TGTGCCAGCAGACAATCCGTGGTCGCTCGAAGGGACGATGAGCAGTTCTTC.

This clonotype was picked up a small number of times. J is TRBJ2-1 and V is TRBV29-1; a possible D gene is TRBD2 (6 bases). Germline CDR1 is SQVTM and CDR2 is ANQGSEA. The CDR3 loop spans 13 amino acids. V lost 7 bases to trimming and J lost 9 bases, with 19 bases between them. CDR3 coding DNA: TGCAGCGCCATGGAGGGGAGAGGAGGTGAGCAGTTCTTC. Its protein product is CSAMEGRGGEQFF.

This CDR3 reads CASREGRGSYNEQFF. The DNA of the CDR3 is TGTGCCAGCAGGGAGGGACGGGGTTCCTACAATGAGCAGTTCTTC. V is TRBV6-2 or TRBV6-3 and J is TRBJ2-1; tentatively, D is TRBD2 (6 bases). The CDR3 has 15 residues. V was cut by 6 bases and J by 1 base, with 13 bases left in between. In germline, CDR1 is MNHEY, CDR2 SVGEGT.

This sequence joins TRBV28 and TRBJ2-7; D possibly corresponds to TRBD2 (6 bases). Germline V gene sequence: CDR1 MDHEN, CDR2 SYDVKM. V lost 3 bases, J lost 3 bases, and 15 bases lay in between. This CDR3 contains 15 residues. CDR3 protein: CASSLEGKVDYEQYF. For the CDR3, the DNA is TGTGCCAGCAGTTTGGAGGGAAAGGTGGACTACGAGCAGTACTTC.

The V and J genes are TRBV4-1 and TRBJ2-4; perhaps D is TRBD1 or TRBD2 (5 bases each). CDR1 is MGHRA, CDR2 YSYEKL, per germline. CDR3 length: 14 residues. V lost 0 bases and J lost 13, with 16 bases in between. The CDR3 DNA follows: TGCGCCAGCAGCCAAGATCCAGGGTGGCGCGGGCAGTACTTC. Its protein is CASSQDPGWRGQYF.

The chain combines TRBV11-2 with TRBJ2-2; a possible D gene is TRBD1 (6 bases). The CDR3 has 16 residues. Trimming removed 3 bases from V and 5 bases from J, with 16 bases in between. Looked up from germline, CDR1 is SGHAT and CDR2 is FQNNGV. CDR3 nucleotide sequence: TGTGCCAGCAGCTTCACCTTGGGGGCTAGAACCGGGGAGCTGTTTTTT. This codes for CASSFTLGARTGELFF.